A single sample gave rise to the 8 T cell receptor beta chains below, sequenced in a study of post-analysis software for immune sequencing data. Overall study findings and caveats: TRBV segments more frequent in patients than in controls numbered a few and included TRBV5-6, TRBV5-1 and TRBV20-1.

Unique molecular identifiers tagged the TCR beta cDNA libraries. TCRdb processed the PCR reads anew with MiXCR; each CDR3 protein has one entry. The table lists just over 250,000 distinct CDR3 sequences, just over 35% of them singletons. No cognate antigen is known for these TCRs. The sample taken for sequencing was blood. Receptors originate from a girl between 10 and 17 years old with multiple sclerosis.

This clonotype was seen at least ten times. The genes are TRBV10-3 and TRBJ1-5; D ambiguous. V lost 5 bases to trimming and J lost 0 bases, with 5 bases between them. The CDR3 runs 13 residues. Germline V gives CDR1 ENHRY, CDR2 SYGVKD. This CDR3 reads CAISTDSNQPQHF. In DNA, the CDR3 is TGTGCCATCAGTACGGATAGCAATCAGCCCCAGCATTTT.

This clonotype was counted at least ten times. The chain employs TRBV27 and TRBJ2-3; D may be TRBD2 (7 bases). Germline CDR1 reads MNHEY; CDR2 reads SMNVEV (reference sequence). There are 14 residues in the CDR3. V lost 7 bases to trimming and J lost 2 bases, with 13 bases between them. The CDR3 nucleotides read TGTGCCAGCATAGGGGGGGGGCCCACAGATACGCAGTATTTT. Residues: CASIGGGPTDTQYF.

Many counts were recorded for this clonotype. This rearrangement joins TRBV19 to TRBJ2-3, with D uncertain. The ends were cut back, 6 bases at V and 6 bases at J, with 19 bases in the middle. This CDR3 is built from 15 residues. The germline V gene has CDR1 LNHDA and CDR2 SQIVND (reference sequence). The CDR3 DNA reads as TGTGCCAGTAGGATCGAAACAAGCGCAGCGGATACGCAGTATTTT. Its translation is CASRIETSAADTQYF.

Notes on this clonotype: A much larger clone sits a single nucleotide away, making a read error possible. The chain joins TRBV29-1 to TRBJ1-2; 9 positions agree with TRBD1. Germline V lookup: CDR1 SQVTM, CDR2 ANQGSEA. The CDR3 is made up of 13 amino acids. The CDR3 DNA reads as TGCAGCGTTACCCAGGGACAGGGAGATGGCTGCACCTTC. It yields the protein CSVTQGQGDGCTF.

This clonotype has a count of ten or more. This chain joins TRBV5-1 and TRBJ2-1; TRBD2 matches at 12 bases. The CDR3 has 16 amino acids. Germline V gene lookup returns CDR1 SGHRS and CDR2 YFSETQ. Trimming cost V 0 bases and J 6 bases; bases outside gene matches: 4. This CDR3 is CASSLALTSGSNEQFF. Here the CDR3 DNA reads TGCGCCAGCAGCTTGGCGTTGACTAGCGGGAGCAATGAGCAGTTCTTC.

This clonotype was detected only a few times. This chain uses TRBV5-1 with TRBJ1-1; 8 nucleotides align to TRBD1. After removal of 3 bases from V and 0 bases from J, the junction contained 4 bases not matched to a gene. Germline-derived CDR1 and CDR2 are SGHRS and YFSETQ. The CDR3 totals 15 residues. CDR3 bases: TGCGCCAGCAGCTCTCGGACAGGGATGAACACTGAAGCTTTCTTT. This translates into CASSSRTGMNTEAFF.

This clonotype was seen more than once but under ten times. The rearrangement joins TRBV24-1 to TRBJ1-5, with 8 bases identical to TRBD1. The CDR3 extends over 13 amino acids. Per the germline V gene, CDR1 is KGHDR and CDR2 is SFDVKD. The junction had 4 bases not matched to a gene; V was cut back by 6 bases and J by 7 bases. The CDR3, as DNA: TGTGCCACCAGTCCAGGGGGCTACCAGCCCCAGCATTTT. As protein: CATSPGGYQPQHF.

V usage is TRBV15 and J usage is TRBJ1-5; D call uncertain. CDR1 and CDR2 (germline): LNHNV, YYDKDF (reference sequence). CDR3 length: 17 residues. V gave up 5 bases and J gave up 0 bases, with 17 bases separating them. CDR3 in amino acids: CATSSPVEFLSNQPQHF. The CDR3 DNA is TGTGCCACCAGCTCCCCTGTGGAATTCCTTAGCAATCAGCCCCAGCATTTT.